These T cell receptor beta chains were read from a single sample in a study of immune characteristics of hereditary and idiopathic chronic pancreatitis. The repertoire was sequenced with immunoSEQ multiplex PCR; TCRdb's copy has only in-frame clones and lacks some. The sample lists about 260 clones; 65% to 75% were seen once. The sample taken for sequencing was pancreas tissue with idiopathic chronic pancreatitis. Every receptor here comes from a human donor with chronic pancreatitis. The CDR3 runs from the conserved cysteine through the conserved F or W.

TRBJ2-5	TRBV4-2	CASSQEEDSSETQYF
TRBJ2-1	TRBV3-1/TRBV3-2	CAPGQGCSEQFF